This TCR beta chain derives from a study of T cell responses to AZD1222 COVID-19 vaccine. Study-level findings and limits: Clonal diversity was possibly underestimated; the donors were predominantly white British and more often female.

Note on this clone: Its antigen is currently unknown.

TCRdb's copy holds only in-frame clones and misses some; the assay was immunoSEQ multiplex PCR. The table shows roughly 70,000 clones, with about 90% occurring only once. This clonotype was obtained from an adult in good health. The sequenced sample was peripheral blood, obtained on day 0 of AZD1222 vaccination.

The CDR3 nucleotides are TGTGCCACCGGGACCGCCTCGCGCCCCCTCCACTTT. Protein sequence: CATGTASRPLHF. The chain combines TRBV28 with TRBJ1-6, with D maybe TRBD1 (5 bases). The V and J ends lost 10 bases and 13 bases respectively, with 17 bases between them. The CDR3 is 12 amino acids. Germline assignment: CDR1 MDHEN and CDR2 SYDVKM.